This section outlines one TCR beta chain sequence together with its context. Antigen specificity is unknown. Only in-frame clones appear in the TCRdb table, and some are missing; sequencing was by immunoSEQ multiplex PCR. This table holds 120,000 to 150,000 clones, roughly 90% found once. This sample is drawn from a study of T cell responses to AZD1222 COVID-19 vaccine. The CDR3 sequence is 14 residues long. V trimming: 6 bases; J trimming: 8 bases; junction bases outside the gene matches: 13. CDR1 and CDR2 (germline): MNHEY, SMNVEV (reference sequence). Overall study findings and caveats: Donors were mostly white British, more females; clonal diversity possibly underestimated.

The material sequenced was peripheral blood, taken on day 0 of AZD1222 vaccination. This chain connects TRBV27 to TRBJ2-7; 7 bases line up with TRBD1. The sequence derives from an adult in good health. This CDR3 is CASSPTGSLRKQYF. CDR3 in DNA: TGTGCCAGCAGCCCGACAGGGTCTCTACGGAAGCAGTACTTC.